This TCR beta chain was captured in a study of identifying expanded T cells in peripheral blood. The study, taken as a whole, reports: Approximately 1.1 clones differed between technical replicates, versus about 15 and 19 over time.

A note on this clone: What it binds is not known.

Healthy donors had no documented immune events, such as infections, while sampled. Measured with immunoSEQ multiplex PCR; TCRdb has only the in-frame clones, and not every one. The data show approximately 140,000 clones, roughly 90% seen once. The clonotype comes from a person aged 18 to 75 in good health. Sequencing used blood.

The CDR3 region has the DNA TGTGCCAGCAGTGTAGACCGTTCAACTAATGAAAAACTGTTTTTT. Its translation: CASSVDRSTNEKLFF. The chain employs TRBV6-1 and TRBJ1-4; D is undetermined. Trimming removed 4 bases at V and 0 bases at J, with 9 bases between. Germline lookup yields CDR1 MNHNS and CDR2 SASEGT. This CDR3 is built from 15 residues.